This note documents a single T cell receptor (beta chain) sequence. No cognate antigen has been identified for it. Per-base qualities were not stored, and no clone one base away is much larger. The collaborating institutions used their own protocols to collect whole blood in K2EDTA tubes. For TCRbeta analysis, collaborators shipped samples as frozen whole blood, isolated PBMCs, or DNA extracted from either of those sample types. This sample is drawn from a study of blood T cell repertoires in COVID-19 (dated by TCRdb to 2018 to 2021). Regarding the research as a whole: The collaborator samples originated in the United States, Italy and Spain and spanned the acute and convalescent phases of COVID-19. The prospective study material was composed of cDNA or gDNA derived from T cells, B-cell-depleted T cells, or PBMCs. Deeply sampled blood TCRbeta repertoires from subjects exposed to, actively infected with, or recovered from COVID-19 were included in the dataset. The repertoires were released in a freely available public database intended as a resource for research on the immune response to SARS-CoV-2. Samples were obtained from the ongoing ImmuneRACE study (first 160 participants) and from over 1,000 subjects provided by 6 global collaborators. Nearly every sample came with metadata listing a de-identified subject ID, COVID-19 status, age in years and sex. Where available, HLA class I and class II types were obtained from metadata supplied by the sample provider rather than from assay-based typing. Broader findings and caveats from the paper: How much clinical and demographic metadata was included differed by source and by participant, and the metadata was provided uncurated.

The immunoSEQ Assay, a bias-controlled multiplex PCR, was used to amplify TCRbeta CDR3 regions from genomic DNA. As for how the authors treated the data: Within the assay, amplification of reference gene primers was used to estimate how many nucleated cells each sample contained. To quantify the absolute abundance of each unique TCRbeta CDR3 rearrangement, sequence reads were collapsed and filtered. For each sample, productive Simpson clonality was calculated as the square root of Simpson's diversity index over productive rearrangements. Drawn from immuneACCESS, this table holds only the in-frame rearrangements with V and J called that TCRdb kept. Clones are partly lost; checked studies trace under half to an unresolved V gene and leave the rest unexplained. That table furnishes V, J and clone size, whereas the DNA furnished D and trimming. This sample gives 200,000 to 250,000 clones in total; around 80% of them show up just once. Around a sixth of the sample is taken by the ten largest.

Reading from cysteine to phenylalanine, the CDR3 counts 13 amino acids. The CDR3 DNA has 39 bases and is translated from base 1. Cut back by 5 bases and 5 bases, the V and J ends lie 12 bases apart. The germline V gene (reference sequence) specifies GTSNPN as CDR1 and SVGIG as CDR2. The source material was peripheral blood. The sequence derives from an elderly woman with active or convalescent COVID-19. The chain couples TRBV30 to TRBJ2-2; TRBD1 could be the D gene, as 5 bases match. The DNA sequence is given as TGTGCCTGGCACAGGACGAGGACCGGGGAGCTGTTTTTT. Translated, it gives CAWHRTRTGELFF. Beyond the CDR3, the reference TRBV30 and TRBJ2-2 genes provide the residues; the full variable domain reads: SQTIHQWPATLVQPVGSPLSLECTVEGTSNPNLYWYRQAAGRGLQLLFYSVGIGQISSEVPQNLSASRPQDRQFILSSKKLLLSDSGFYLCAWHRTRTGELFFGEGSRLTVL.